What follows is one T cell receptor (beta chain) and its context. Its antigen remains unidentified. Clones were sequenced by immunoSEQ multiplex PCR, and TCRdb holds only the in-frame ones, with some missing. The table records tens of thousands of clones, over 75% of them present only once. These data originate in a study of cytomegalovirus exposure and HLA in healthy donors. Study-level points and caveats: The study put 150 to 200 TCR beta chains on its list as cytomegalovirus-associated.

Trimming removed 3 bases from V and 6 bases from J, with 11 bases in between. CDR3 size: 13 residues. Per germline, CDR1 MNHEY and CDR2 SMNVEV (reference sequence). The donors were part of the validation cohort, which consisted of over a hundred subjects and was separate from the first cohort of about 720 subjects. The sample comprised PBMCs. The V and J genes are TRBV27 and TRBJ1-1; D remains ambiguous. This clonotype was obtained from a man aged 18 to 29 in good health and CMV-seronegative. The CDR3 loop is CASSFYGGSEAFF. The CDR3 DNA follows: TGTGCCAGCAGTTTTTACGGCGGTTCTGAAGCTTTCTTT.